What follows describes a single T cell receptor beta chain. These data come from a study of blood T cell repertoires in COVID-19. Study background: Whether acute or convalescent, the COVID-19 samples came from the United States, Italy and Spain. PBMCs, B-cell-depleted T cells, or T cells provided the cDNA or gDNA that made up the material.

Profiled with immunoSEQ multiplex PCR; TCRdb holds only in-frame clones, not every one. Counted here are roughly 74,000 clones, around four fifths occurring once; the ten biggest clones make up 36%. CDR3 size: 16 residues. CDR1 is MNHNS and CDR2 is SASEGT in the germline V gene. The V segment lost 1 base and the J segment 6 bases; nucleotides outside the gene matches: 8. The specimen sequenced was peripheral blood. This receptor was taken from an older man with acute or convalescent COVID-19. The rearrangement uses TRBV6-1 and TRBJ2-2; 7 bases agree with TRBD2. The CDR3, as DNA: TGTGCCAGCAGTGAAGTGAGGCGGGGGTTCCCCGGGGAGCTGTTTTTT. Translation: CASSEVRRGFPGELFF.